A selection of T cell receptor beta chains follows, all from one sample in a study of blood T cell repertoires in COVID-19. Only in-frame clones appear in the TCRdb table, and some are missing; sequencing was by immunoSEQ multiplex PCR. Among 120,000 to 150,000 clones, about 91% were seen once, and the ten largest hold approximately 1.4%. The sequenced sample consisted of peripheral blood. These receptors were obtained from a woman aged 60 to 75 with acute or convalescent COVID-19. CDR3s include the opening cysteine and the closing phenylalanine or tryptophan. The D gene is left open where the match is weak. Only part of the rows carry a size: once, few, many, or a class if the clone is expanded.

CDR3: CASSDRVELSGNTIYF
DNA: TGTGCCAGCAGTGACAGGGTGGAGCTCTCTGGAAACACCATATATTTT
size: few
length: 16
J: TRBJ1-3
V: TRBV6-1
D: .

CDR3: CASSLSQGMNTEAFF
DNA: TGTGCCAGCAGCTTATCTCAGGGCATGAACACTGAAGCTTTCTTT
size: .
length: 15
J: TRBJ1-1
V: TRBV7-2
D: .

CDR3: CASRSREGYTGELFF
DNA: TGTGCCAGCAGATCAAGGGAGGGTTACACCGGGGAGCTGTTTTTT
size: .
length: 15
J: TRBJ2-2
V: TRBV7-8
D: TRBD2

CDR3: CASSSRTGLNTEAFF
DNA: TGTGCCAGCAGCTCAAGGACAGGCTTGAACACTGAAGCTTTCTTT
size: .
length: 15
J: TRBJ1-1
V: TRBV5-4
D: TRBD1

CDR3: CASSRWGGSTEAFF
DNA: TGTGCCAGCAGCCGCTGGGGAGGGAGCACTGAAGCTTTCTTT
size: once
length: 14
J: TRBJ1-1
V: TRBV6-2/TRBV6-3
D: .

CDR3: CASSLGLNTGELFF
DNA: TGTGCCAGCAGCTTAGGGCTCAACACCGGGGAGCTGTTTTTT
size: .
length: 14
J: TRBJ2-2
V: TRBV11-3
D: .

CDR3: CASSQESRTEEQYF
DNA: TGTGCCAGCAGCCAAGAATCCAGGACAGAGGAGCAGTACTTC
size: .
length: 14
J: TRBJ2-7
V: TRBV4-2
D: .

CDR3: CAWGPDRGDSNEQFF
DNA: TGTGCCTGGGGTCCGGACAGGGGAGATTCCAATGAGCAGTTCTTC
size: once
length: 15
J: TRBJ2-1
V: TRBV30
D: TRBD1

CDR3: CASSLSWGHGYEQYF
DNA: TGTGCCAGCAGTTTATCGTGGGGGCACGGCTACGAGCAGTACTTC
size: .
length: 15
J: TRBJ2-7
V: TRBV27
D: .

CDR3: CSVGDYGYTF
DNA: TGCAGTGTAGGGGACTATGGCTACACCTTC
size: once
length: 10
J: TRBJ1-2
V: TRBV20-1
D: .

CDR3: CASFSQEGQYF
DNA: TGTGCCAGCTTCTCACAGGAGGGGCAGTACTTC
size: .
length: 11
J: TRBJ2-7
V: TRBV28
D: .

CDR3: CASSEYAGGRSTGELFF
DNA: TGTGCCAGCAGTGAATATGCGGGGGGTCGTAGCACCGGGGAGCTGTTTTTT
size: .
length: 17
J: TRBJ2-2
V: TRBV6-1
D: TRBD2

CDR3: CASSLGRDQPQHF
DNA: TGTGCCAGCAGCCTCGGGAGGGACCAGCCCCAGCATTTT
size: .
length: 13
J: TRBJ1-5
V: TRBV27
D: .

CDR3: CASSLPGVNEAFF
DNA: TGTGCCAGCAGTTTACCAGGGGTCAATGAAGCTTTCTTT
size: .
length: 13
J: TRBJ1-1
V: TRBV12-3/TRBV12-4
D: .

CDR3: CASSPDQETQYF
DNA: TGTGCCAGCAGCCCGGACCAAGAGACCCAGTACTTC
size: few
length: 12
J: TRBJ2-5
V: TRBV5-8
D: .

CDR3: CASSLLQGGNTEAFF
DNA: TGTGCCAGCAGTTTACTACAGGGTGGAAACACTGAAGCTTTCTTT
size: .
length: 15
J: TRBJ1-1
V: TRBV28
D: .

CDR3: CASSDRTSDEQYF
DNA: TGCGCCAGCTCTGACAGGACGTCTGACGAGCAGTACTTC
size: .
length: 13
J: TRBJ2-7
V: TRBV5-1
D: .

CDR3: CASSVGGSGADTQYF
DNA: TGTGCCAGCAGCGTAGGGGGAAGCGGGGCAGATACGCAGTATTTT
size: once
length: 15
J: TRBJ2-3
V: TRBV9
D: TRBD2

CDR3: CASSLRQGAGYTF
DNA: TGTGCCAGCAGCTTAAGACAGGGCGCTGGCTACACCTTC
size: .
length: 13
J: TRBJ1-2
V: TRBV7-9
D: TRBD1

CDR3: CASSLLAGGPWTDTQYF
DNA: TGTGCCAGCAGCTTACTAGCGGGGGGGCCTTGGACAGATACGCAGTATTTT
size: once
length: 17
J: TRBJ2-3
V: TRBV11-3
D: TRBD2

CDR3: CASSPSGGTNEKLFF
DNA: TGTGCCAGCAGTCCCTCAGGAGGAACTAATGAAAAACTGTTTTTT
size: .
length: 15
J: TRBJ1-4
V: TRBV6-5
D: .

CDR3: CASSFLRLGRTNTGELFF
DNA: TGTGCCAGCAGCTTTCTACGTCTCGGCAGGACGAACACCGGGGAGCTGTTTTTT
size: .
length: 18
J: TRBJ2-2
V: TRBV11-2
D: .

CDR3: CASSLEPDQETQYF
DNA: TGCGCCAGCAGCTTGGAACCAGACCAAGAGACCCAGTACTTC
size: once
length: 14
J: TRBJ2-5
V: TRBV5-1
D: .

CDR3: CASSPGPNTGTEAFF
DNA: TGTGCCAGCTCACCGGGGCCGAACACGGGCACTGAAGCTTTCTTT
size: .
length: 15
J: TRBJ1-1
V: TRBV18
D: .

CDR3: CASRQASSYNSPLHF
DNA: TGTGCCAGCAGACAGGCGAGCTCCTATAATTCACCCCTCCACTTT
size: .
length: 15
J: TRBJ1-6
V: TRBV6-5
D: .

CDR3: CASSLGPGQGVYGYTF
DNA: TGTGCCAGCAGCCTAGGACCGGGACAGGGGGTCTATGGCTACACCTTC
size: .
length: 16
J: TRBJ1-2
V: TRBV7-2
D: TRBD1

CDR3: CASSLVGSVTFF
DNA: TGTGCCAGCAGCCTGGTCGGGTCAGTAACTTTCTTT
size: .
length: 12
J: TRBJ1-1
V: TRBV7-8
D: .

CDR3: CASSPLEGAYEQYF
DNA: TGTGCCAGCAGCCCCTTAGAGGGGGCCTACGAGCAGTACTTC
size: .
length: 14
J: TRBJ2-7
V: TRBV5-6
D: .

CDR3: CASSLVLGANVLTF
DNA: TGTGCCAGCAGCCTGGTTCTGGGGGCCAACGTCCTGACTTTC
size: .
length: 14
J: TRBJ2-6
V: TRBV5-4
D: .

CDR3: CATSDTGRVERETQYF
DNA: TGTGCCACCAGTGACACAGGGAGAGTCGAGAGAGAGACCCAGTACTTC
size: .
length: 16
J: TRBJ2-5
V: TRBV24-1
D: .